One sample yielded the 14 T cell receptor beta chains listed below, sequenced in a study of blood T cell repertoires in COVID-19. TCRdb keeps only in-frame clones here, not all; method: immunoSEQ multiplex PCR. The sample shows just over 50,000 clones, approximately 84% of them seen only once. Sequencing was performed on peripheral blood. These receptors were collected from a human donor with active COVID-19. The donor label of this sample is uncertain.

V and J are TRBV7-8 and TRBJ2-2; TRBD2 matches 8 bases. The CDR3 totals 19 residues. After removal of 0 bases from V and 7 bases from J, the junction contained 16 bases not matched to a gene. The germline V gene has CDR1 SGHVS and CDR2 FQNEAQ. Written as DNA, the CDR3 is TGTGCCAGCAGCTTAGCTATGACTGCCTCGGGGGGGCAAGGCGGGGAGCTGTTTTTT. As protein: CASSLAMTASGGQGGELFF. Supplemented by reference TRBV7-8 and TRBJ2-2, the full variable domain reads GAGVSQSPRYKVAKRGQDVALRCDPISGHVSLFWYQQALGQGPEFLTYFQNEAQLDKSGLPSDRFFAERPEGSVSTLKIQRTQQEDSAVYLCASSLAMTASGGQGGELFFGEGSRLTVL.

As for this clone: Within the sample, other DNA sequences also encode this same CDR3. This chain's CDR3 is CASSLMAGDGYTF. CDR3 nucleotides: TGTGCCAGCAGTTTGATGGCAGGGGATGGCTACACCTTC. The rearrangement links TRBV12-3 or TRBV12-4 to TRBJ1-2; tentative D call: TRBD1 (6 bases). The CDR3 is 13 residues long. Trimming took 3 bases from V and 6 from J, leaving 11 bases between them.

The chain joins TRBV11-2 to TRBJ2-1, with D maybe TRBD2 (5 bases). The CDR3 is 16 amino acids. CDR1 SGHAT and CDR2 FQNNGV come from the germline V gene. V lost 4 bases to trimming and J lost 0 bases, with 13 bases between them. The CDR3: CASSYGLASSYNEQFF. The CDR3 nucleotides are TGTGCCAGCAGCTACGGATTAGCGAGCTCCTACAATGAGCAGTTCTTC.

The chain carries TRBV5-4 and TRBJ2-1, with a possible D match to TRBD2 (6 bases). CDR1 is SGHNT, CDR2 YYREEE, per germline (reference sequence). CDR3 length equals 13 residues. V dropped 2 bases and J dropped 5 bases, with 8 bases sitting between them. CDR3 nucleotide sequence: TGTGCCAGCAGCTTCGGACTAAACAATGAGCAGTTCTTC. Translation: CASSFGLNNEQFF. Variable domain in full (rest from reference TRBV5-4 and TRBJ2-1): ETGVTQSPTHLIKTRGQQVTLRCSSQSGHNTVSWYQQALGQGPQFIFQYYREEENGRGNFPPRFSGLQFPNYSSELNVNALELDDSALYLCASSFGLNNEQFFGPGTRLTVL.

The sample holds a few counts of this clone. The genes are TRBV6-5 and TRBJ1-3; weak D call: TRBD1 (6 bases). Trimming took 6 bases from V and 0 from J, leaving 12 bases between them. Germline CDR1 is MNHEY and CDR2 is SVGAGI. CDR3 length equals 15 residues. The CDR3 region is CASRSGQRSGNTIYF. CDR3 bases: TGTGCCAGCAGGTCCGGACAGCGCTCTGGAAACACCATATATTTT.

In DNA, the CDR3 is TGTGCCAGCAGCTGGACTAACACTGAAGCTTTCTTT. Its protein product is CASSWTNTEAFF. The chain has TRBV7-9 and TRBJ1-1; D unclear. This CDR3 region has 12 residues. With 4 bases removed from V and 2 bases from J, the gap between germline ends came to 5 bases. Germline V CDR1 and CDR2: SEHNR, FQNEAQ (reference sequence).

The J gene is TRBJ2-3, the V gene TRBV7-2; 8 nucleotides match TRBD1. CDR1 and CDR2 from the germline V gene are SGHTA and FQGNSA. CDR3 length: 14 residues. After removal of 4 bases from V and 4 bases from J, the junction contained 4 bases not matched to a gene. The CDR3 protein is CASSSYRGADTQYF. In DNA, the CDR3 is TGTGCCAGCAGCTCGTACAGGGGGGCAGATACGCAGTATTTT.

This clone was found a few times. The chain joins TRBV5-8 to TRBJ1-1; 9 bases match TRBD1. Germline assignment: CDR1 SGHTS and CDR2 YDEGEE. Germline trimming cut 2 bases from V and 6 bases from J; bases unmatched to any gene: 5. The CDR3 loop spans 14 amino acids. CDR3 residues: CASSLQGASPEAFF. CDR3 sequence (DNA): TGTGCCAGCAGCTTACAGGGGGCGAGTCCTGAAGCTTTCTTT. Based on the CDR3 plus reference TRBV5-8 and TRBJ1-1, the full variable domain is EAGVTQSPTHLIKTRGQQATLRCSPISGHTSVYWYQQALGLGLQFLLWYDEGEERNRGNFPPRFSGRQFPNYSSELNVNALELEDSALYLCASSLQGASPEAFFGQGTRLTVV.

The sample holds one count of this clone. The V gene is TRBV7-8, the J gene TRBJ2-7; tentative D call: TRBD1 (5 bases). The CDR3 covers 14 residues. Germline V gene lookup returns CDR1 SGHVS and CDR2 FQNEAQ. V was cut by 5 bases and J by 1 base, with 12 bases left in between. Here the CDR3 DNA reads TGTGCCAGCAGCCCGGCCGACAGATCCTACGAGCAGTACTTC. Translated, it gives CASSPADRSYEQYF.

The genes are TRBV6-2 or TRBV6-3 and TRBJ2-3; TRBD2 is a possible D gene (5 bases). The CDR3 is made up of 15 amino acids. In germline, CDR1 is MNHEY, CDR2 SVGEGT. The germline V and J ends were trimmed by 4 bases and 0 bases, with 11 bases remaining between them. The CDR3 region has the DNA TGTGCCAGCAGTTCCTGGACTGGTAGCACAGATACGCAGTATTTT. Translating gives CASSSWTGSTDTQYF.

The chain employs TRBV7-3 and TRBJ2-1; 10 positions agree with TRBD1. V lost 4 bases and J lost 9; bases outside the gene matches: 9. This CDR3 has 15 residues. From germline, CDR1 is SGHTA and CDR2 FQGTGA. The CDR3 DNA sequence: TGTGCCAGCAGCTCCCCAGACAGGGGGCGATTTGAGCAGTTCTTC. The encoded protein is CASSSPDRGRFEQFF. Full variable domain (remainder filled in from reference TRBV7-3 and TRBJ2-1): GAGVSQTPSNKVTEKGKYVELRCDPISGHTALYWYRQSLGQGPEFLIYFQGTGAADDSGLPNDRFFAVRPEGSVSTLKIQRTERGDSAVYLCASSSPDRGRFEQFFGPGTRLTVL.

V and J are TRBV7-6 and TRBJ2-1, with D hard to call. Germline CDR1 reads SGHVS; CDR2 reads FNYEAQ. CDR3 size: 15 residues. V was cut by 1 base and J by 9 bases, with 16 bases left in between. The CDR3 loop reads CASSLEELRSLEQFF. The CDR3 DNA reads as TGTGCCAGCAGCTTAGAGGAGTTGCGGTCGCTTGAGCAGTTCTTC.

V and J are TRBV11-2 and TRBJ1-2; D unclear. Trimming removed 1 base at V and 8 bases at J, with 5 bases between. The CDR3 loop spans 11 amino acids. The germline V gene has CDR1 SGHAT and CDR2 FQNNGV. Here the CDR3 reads CASSLVQGYTF. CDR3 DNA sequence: TGTGCCAGCAGCTTAGTACAGGGCTACACCTTC.

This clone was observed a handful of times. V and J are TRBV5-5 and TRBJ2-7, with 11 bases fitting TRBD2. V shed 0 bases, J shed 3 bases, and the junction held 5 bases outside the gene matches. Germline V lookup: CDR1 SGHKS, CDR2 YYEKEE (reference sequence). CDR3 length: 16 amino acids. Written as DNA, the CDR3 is TGTGCCAGCAGCTTGGGACTAGCGGGGAGCTACTACGAGCAGTACTTC. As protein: CASSLGLAGSYYEQYF.